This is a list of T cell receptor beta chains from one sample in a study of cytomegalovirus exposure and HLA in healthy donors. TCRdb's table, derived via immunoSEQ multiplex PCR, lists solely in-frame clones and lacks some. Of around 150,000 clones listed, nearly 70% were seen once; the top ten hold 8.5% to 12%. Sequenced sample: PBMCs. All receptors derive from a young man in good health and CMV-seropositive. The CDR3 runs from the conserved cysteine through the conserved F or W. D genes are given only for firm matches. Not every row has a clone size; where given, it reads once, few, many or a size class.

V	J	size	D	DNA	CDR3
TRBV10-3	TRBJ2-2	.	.	TGTGCCATCAGTCAGGGGCTGACGAACACCGGGGAGCTGTTTTTT	CAISQGLTNTGELFF
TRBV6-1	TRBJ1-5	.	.	TGTGCCAGCAGTGTGGACACACTAAATCAGCCCCAGCATTTT	CASSVDTLNQPQHF
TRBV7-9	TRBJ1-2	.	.	TGTGCCAGCAGCTCTTACGCCGGGAGCGGCAACTATGGCTACACCTTC	CASSSYAGSGNYGYTF
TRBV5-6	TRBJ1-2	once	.	TGTGCCAGCAGCCTACCCGCGGGCTATGGCTACACCTTC	CASSLPAGYGYTF
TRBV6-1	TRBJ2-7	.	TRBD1	TGTGCCAGCAGCAGTTTACAGGGGGAATACGAGCAGTACTTC	CASSSLQGEYEQYF
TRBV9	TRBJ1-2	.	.	TGTGCCAGCAGCGTAGTTTCTGGGCGCGGAGGGACTAACTATGGCTACACCTTC	CASSVVSGRGGTNYGYTF
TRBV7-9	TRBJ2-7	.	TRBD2	TGTGCCAGCAGCCCAACTCCTAGCGGAACCTACGAGCAGTACTTC	CASSPTPSGTYEQYF
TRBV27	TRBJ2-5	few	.	TGTGCCAGCGGAGGGGCATACCAGGGAGAGACCCAGTACTTC	CASGGAYQGETQYF
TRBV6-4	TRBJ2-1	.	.	TGTGCCAGCAGTGACCACAACAATGAGCAGTTCTTC	CASSDHNNEQFF
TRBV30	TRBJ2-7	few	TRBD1	TGTGCCTGGAGGTACCCGGGACAGAATCTTAGAAAGCAGTACTTC	CAWRYPGQNLRKQYF
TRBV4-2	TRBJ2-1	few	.	TGTGCCAGCAGCCAAGACCTGAATGAGCAGTTCTTC	CASSQDLNEQFF
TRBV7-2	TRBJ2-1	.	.	TGTGCCAGCAGCTTAGAACAGGGAGTGAGCTATGAGCAGTTCTTC	CASSLEQGVSYEQFF
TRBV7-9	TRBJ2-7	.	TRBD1	TGTGCCAGCAGTACTACAGGGGTCGAGCAGTACTTC	CASSTTGVEQYF
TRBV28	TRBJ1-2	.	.	TGTGCCAGCAGTCCCCTTGGGGGGAGTAACTATGGCTACACCTTC	CASSPLGGSNYGYTF
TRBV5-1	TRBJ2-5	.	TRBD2	TGCGCCAGCAGGAGGACTAGTGGTGAGACCCAGTACTTC	CASRRTSGETQYF
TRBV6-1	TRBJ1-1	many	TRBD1	TGTGCCAGCAGTGAAGAGGTGACAGGGGGCGTCGCTTTCTTT	CASSEEVTGGVAFF
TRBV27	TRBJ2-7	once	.	TGTGCCAGCAGTTCGTTGGTGACTTTGACCTACGAGCAGTACTTC	CASSSLVTLTYEQYF